This T cell receptor beta chain was identified in a study of T cells in localized non-small cell lung cancer. Whole-study findings and limits: Appearing in adjacent lung were a median approximately 60 of the top 100 tumor clones. Sequencing involved a lone tumor region, leaving heterogeneity possible. Uninvolved neighboring lung showed the greatest T cell clonality, exceeding tumor.

The length of the CDR3 is 16 residues. On this clone: The antigen is unknown.

Generated by immunoSEQ multiplex PCR, the TCRdb table keeps only in-frame clones and is missing some. The table shows around 1,600 clones, with 35% to 45% occurring only once. Sequenced material: lung tumor tissue, taken before any cancer treatment. This chain links TRBV12-2 with TRBJ2-2. TRBV12-2 is a pseudogene. The clonotype was recovered from a female donor older than 55 with stage I lung adenocarcinoma. CDR3 sequence reads: CASRLPLRRRTGELFF. The CDR3 nucleotides read TGTGCAAGTCGCTTACCCCTACGCAGACGTACCGGGGAGCTGTTTTTT.